What follows are 26 T cell receptor beta chains derived from one specimen sequenced in a study of T cells in Graves' hyperthyroidism and ophthalmopathy. Amplified regions were TCR beta CDR3 sequences from RNA transcripts. During a first-round RT-PCR of the TCR CDR3, the HTBI primer set was used. TCRdb analysed the multiplex PCR reads with MiXCR anew, one entry per CDR3 protein. The sample yields under 250,000 distinct CDR3 sequences, around 24% seen once. The sample taken for sequencing was blood. These receptors were collected from a middle-aged woman with Graves' ophthalmopathy.

As to this clonotype: One junction end does not reproduce the germline sequence, and a read error may be involved. The chain employs TRBV7-2 and TRBJ1-5; no clear D gene. The CDR3 is 13 amino acids. The germline V gene encodes CDR1 SGHTA and CDR2 FQGNSA. The CDR3 sequence: CASSQRLNQPQHF. The CDR3 region has the DNA TGCGCCAGCAGCCAACGGCTCAATCAGCCCCAGCATTTT.

The chain joins TRBV6-5 to TRBJ1-1; D may be TRBD1 (6 bases). CDR1 and CDR2 from the germline V gene are MNHEY and SVGAGI. The CDR3 covers 14 residues. V lost 6 bases to trimming and J lost 4 bases, with 15 bases between them. CDR3 DNA sequence: TGTGCCAGCAGCTTATCAGGGGCCTTCACTGAAGCTTTCTTT. Translation gives CASSLSGAFTEAFF.

V usage is TRBV5-1 and J usage is TRBJ2-6; D remains ambiguous. Germline V lookup: CDR1 SGHRS, CDR2 YFSETQ. V was pared by 0 bases and J by 2 bases, with 6 bases between. The CDR3 runs 15 residues. The CDR3 DNA follows: TGCGCCAGCAGCTTGGAGGCAGCTGGGGCCAACGTCCTGACTTTC. Protein sequence: CASSLEAAGANVLTF.

This clonotype was observed many times. This chain connects TRBV19 to TRBJ2-5; 8 nucleotides line up with TRBD1. The germline V gene encodes CDR1 LNHDA and CDR2 SQIVND (reference sequence). The V segment lost 5 bases and the J segment 5 bases; nucleotides outside the gene matches: 10. The CDR3 loop spans 15 amino acids. The CDR3 bases are TGTGCCAGTAGTGTCCCACAGGGGGAGATGGAGACCCAGTACTTC. Translated, it gives CASSVPQGEMETQYF.

This clonotype was recorded many times. The CDR3 DNA reads as TGTGCCAGCTCACCTACCGGGGGGAACACTGAAGCTTTCTTT. Amino acid sequence: CASSPTGGNTEAFF. The gene calls are TRBV18 and TRBJ1-1; D perhaps matches TRBD1 (5 bases). CDR1 KGHSH and CDR2 LQKENI come from the germline V gene. The CDR3 sequence is 14 residues long. Between the trimmed V and J ends, which lost 3 bases and 1 base, there was a span of 9 bases.

This clonotype was seen a handful of times. The chain carries TRBV6-2 or TRBV6-3 and TRBJ2-7; no clear D gene. The germline V gene encodes CDR1 MNHEY and CDR2 SVGEGT. The CDR3 has 17 residues. Trimming left V 0 bases short and J 3 bases short, with 18 bases between. CDR3 amino acids: CASSYSFSAGSLYEQYF. CDR3 sequence (DNA): TGTGCCAGCAGTTACTCCTTTTCCGCAGGCTCACTCTACGAGCAGTACTTC.

The sample holds many counts of this clonotype. The gene calls are TRBV12-3 or TRBV12-4 and TRBJ2-7; no definite D call. Between the trimmed V and J ends, which lost 7 bases and 0 bases, there was a span of 10 bases. The CDR3 length is 13 residues. The CDR3 DNA reads TGTGCCAGCAAACCTATGTTCTCCTACGAGCAGTACTTC. Translating it yields CASKPMFSYEQYF.

This clonotype has at least ten counts. This sequence joins TRBV4-1 and TRBJ2-7; D is possibly TRBD2 (5 bases). This CDR3 is 15 amino acids long. V lost 0 bases and J 4 bases, leaving 13 bases between the germline ends. In germline, CDR1 is MGHRA, CDR2 YSYEKL. In nucleotides, the CDR3 is TGCGCCAGCAGCCAAGACCGGGATGGAAGGTACGAGCAGTACTTC. Amino acid sequence: CASSQDRDGRYEQYF.

The sample holds many counts of this clonotype. The chain is built from TRBV19 and TRBJ2-1; 13 nucleotides align to TRBD2. Per the germline V gene, CDR1 is LNHDA and CDR2 is SQIVND (reference sequence). This CDR3 contains 15 residues. V lost 5 bases to trimming and J lost 4 bases; unmatched junction nucleotides: 2. The CDR3 sequence: CASSWTSGSYNEQFF. The CDR3 nucleotides are TGTGCCAGTAGTTGGACTAGCGGGAGTTACAATGAGCAGTTCTTC.

This clonotype was counted many times. The rearrangement links TRBV10-3 to TRBJ1-2, with D perhaps matching TRBD1 (6 bases). Trimming left V 8 bases short and J 7 bases short, with 23 bases between. Germline V gene sequence: CDR1 ENHRY, CDR2 SYGVKD. This CDR3 has 15 residues. CDR3 sequence: CAIRGQGKGGLGYTF. The CDR3 DNA reads as TGTGCCATCCGCGGGCAGGGGAAAGGGGGACTTGGCTACACCTTC.

The rearrangement uses TRBV12-3 or TRBV12-4 and TRBJ1-5, with D unresolved. V was trimmed by 5 bases and J by 3 bases, leaving 11 bases between them. The CDR3 is made up of 14 amino acids. The CDR3 DNA is TGTGCCAGCAGTCTCGGGATCTCCAATCAGCCCCAGCATTTT. The encoded protein is CASSLGISNQPQHF.

The rearrangement links TRBV27 to TRBJ2-7; 8 bases agree with TRBD2. With 4 bases clipped from V and 2 bases from J, the junction kept 4 bases outside the gene matches. The germline gives CDR1 MNHEY, CDR2 SMNVEV (reference sequence). The CDR3 covers 14 residues. The CDR3 bases are TGTGCCAGCAGTTCCATAGCGGGAACCTACGAGCAGTACTTC. Translating it yields CASSSIAGTYEQYF.

This chain uses TRBV12-3 or TRBV12-4 with TRBJ2-7; 10 bases are shared with TRBD2. The CDR3 is 15 amino acids. With V trimmed by 3 bases and J by 3 bases, 5 bases remained unmatched. CDR3 region: CASSFGLAVLYEQYF. CDR3 bases: TGTGCCAGCAGTTTCGGACTAGCGGTCCTCTACGAGCAGTACTTC.

This clonotype was counted at least ten times. This chain joins TRBV27 and TRBJ1-2, with a tentative D call TRBD1 (6 bases). The germline V gene has CDR1 MNHEY and CDR2 SMNVEV (reference sequence). The CDR3 consists of 14 residues. The V end was cut by 2 bases, the J end by 6 bases, with 13 bases between. CDR3 amino acids: CASSLGTGKHGYTF. The DNA for the CDR3 is TGTGCCAGCAGTTTAGGTACAGGGAAGCATGGCTACACCTTC.

This chain links TRBV7-9 with TRBJ2-1, with 14 bases identical to TRBD2. V dropped 4 bases and J dropped 8; count of bases not matched to a gene: 7. There are 16 residues in the CDR3. Per germline, CDR1 SEHNR and CDR2 FQNEAQ (reference sequence). The CDR3 DNA sequence: TGTGCCAGCAGCTCCCCAGCGGGACTAGCGGGGGATGAGCAGTTCTTC. As protein: CASSSPAGLAGDEQFF.

CDR3 amino acids: CASSLGVKQPQHF. Written as DNA, the CDR3 is TGTGCCAGCAGTTTAGGGGTAAAGCAGCCCCAGCATTTT. The V gene is TRBV12-3 or TRBV12-4, the J gene TRBJ1-5; no clear D. Trimming removed 1 base at V and 7 bases at J, with 8 bases between. The CDR3 spans 13 residues.

The CDR3 spells CASSRGGPAYEQYF. In DNA, the CDR3 is TGTGCCAGCTCACGGGGCGGTCCGGCCTACGAGCAGTACTTC. The chain carries TRBV18 and TRBJ2-7; tentative D call: TRBD1 (5 bases). Looked up from germline, CDR1 is KGHSH and CDR2 is LQKENI. V lost 4 bases to trimming and J lost 2 bases, with 12 bases between them. The CDR3 has 14 amino acids. The full variable domain, rest sourced from reference TRBV18 and TRBJ2-7, is NAGVMQNPRHLVRRRGQEARLRCSPMKGHSHVYWYRQLPEEGLKFMVYLQKENIIDESGMPKERFSAEFPKEGPSILRIQQVVRGDSAAYFCASSRGGPAYEQYFGPGTRLTVT.

This clonotype occurred many times. This chain joins TRBV30 and TRBJ2-2; D could derive from TRBD1 or TRBD2 (5 bases each). The CDR3 loop spans 14 amino acids. V lost 3 bases and J 0 bases, leaving 8 bases between the germline ends. Looked up from germline, CDR1 is GTSNPN and CDR2 is SVGIG (reference sequence). The CDR3 nucleotides are TGTGCCTGGAGCGGGGCGGCGAACACCGGGGAGCTGTTTTTT. It is translated as CAWSGAANTGELFF.

This chain links TRBV15 with TRBJ2-5; D remains unclear. The CDR3 spans 15 residues. Trimming took 0 bases from V and 8 from J, leaving 16 bases between them. Per germline, CDR1 LNHNV and CDR2 YYDKDF (reference sequence). CDR3 sequence: CATSRDNGASVTQYF. The CDR3 nucleotides read TGTGCCACCAGCAGAGATAATGGTGCGTCGGTCACCCAGTACTTC.

The table lists this clonotype with many counts. V and J are TRBV29-1 and TRBJ2-7, with D possibly matching TRBD2 (6 bases). Trimming cost V 6 bases and J 0 bases, with 9 bases left between them. Per the germline V gene, CDR1 is SQVTM and CDR2 is ANQGSEA. This CDR3 spans 12 amino acids. The CDR3: CSVRTNSYEQYF. CDR3 coding DNA: TGCAGCGTACGGACTAACTCCTACGAGCAGTACTTC.

This clonotype appeared many times. The CDR3 here is CASSPQDYEQYF. The CDR3 DNA follows: TGTGCCAGCAGCCCACAGGACTACGAGCAGTACTTC. The genes are TRBV7-2 and TRBJ2-7; the D gene is possibly TRBD1 (5 bases). The CDR3 is made up of 12 amino acids. CDR1 and CDR2 (germline): SGHTA, FQGNSA. The V gene lost 5 bases and the J gene lost 3 bases, with 8 bases spanning the gap.

The chain has TRBV15 and TRBJ1-1; 8 bases agree with TRBD1. Germline-derived CDR1 and CDR2 are LNHNV and YYDKDF (reference sequence). Unmatched junction bases numbered 14, after V lost 2 bases and J lost 6 bases. The CDR3 sequence is 17 residues long. The DNA of the CDR3 is TGTGCCACCAGCAGACGAGGACAGGGAAGCGGGAAAGCTGAAGCTTTCTTT. As protein: CATSRRGQGSGKAEAFF.

The table lists this clonotype with a few counts. This chain uses TRBV3-1 with TRBJ1-6, with D perhaps TRBD1 (6 bases). The CDR3 has 16 amino acids. Trimming cost V 0 bases and J 10 bases, with 16 bases left between them. Germline V gene data show CDR1 as LGHDT and CDR2 as YNNKEL (reference sequence). In DNA, the CDR3 is TGTGCCAGCAGCCAAGATTGGACGAGGGGGGGATCACCCCTCCACTTT. Its protein is CASSQDWTRGGSPLHF.

The rearrangement joins TRBV9 to TRBJ1-1; D perhaps matches TRBD1 (5 bases). The germline CDR1 and CDR2 sequences are SGDLS and YYNGEE. The ends were cut back, 0 bases at V and 4 bases at J, with 13 bases in the middle. This CDR3 is 15 amino acids long. DNA of the CDR3: TGTGCCAGCAGCGTAGATAAGGGGAGTGGCACTGAAGCTTTCTTT. Amino acids: CASSVDKGSGTEAFF.

The table lists this clonotype with many counts. The chain links TRBV5-1 to TRBJ2-7; no reliable D call. This CDR3 contains 13 residues. CDR1 is SGHRS and CDR2 is YFSETQ in the germline V gene. V gave up 0 bases and J gave up 3 bases, with 7 bases separating them. The CDR3 reads CASSLGLIYEQYF. The CDR3 DNA follows: TGCGCCAGCAGCTTGGGACTGATCTACGAGCAGTACTTC.

This clonotype was seen at least ten times. The chain employs TRBV6-1 and TRBJ2-7; no reliable D call. Germline CDR1 MNHNS, CDR2 SASEGT. This CDR3 spans 11 amino acids. V lost 2 bases and J lost 6, with 5 bases in between. The CDR3 here is CASSEFGEQYF. For the CDR3, the DNA is TGTGCCAGCAGTGAATTTGGCGAGCAGTACTTC.